This passage covers 17 T cell receptor beta chains from one sample sequenced in a study of blood T cell repertoires in COVID-19. Profiling relied on immunoSEQ multiplex PCR, and the TCRdb table lists in-frame clones only, not all of them. The sample holds about 130,000 clones, approximately 86% seen once. The sequencing input was PBMCs or T cells enriched from blood (not recorded which). The receptor source for this set is a woman aged 45-65 years who had recovered from COVID-19.

The chain links TRBV10-3 to TRBJ1-3, with 9 bases aligning to TRBD1. In germline, CDR1 is ENHRY, CDR2 SYGVKD. The CDR3 length is 14 residues. Trimming removed 4 bases from V and 6 bases from J; junction bases left unmatched: 4. CDR3 amino acids: CAISGDRVENTIYF. In DNA form, the CDR3 reads TGTGCCATCAGTGGGGACAGGGTCGAAAACACCATATATTTT.

This rearrangement joins TRBV6-5 to TRBJ2-5; TRBD2 agrees at 8 bases. The germline V gene encodes CDR1 MNHEY and CDR2 SVGAGI. The V segment lost 9 bases and the J segment 1 base; nucleotides outside the gene matches: 7. The CDR3 length is 14 residues. The CDR3 reads CASAVGGVQETQYF. The CDR3 DNA reads as TGTGCCAGTGCCGTCGGGGGGGTCCAAGAGACCCAGTACTTC.

V is TRBV7-9 and J is TRBJ2-5; 8 nucleotides match TRBD2. J lost 5 bases, V lost 5 bases, and 10 bases had no gene match. CDR3 size: 15 residues. The V gene's germline CDR1 is SEHNR and CDR2 FQNEAQ (reference sequence). The CDR3 sequence is CASSPLRGATETQYF. The CDR3 DNA follows: TGTGCCAGCAGCCCTTTGCGGGGGGCCACCGAGACCCAGTACTTC.

On this clone itself: Germline and junction disagree at one end, which may indicate a read error. V gene TRBV7-7 combines with J gene TRBJ2-1, with 13 bases aligning to TRBD2. The germline gives CDR1 SSHAT, CDR2 FNYEAQ (reference sequence). This CDR3 region has 15 residues. CDR3 amino acids: CASSLTSGGALEQFF. Here the CDR3 DNA reads TGTGCTAGCAGCTTAACTAGCGGGGGGGCCCTTGAGCAGTTCTTC.

V and J are TRBV7-9 and TRBJ2-1, with D perhaps TRBD1 (5 bases). Trimming shortened V by 2 bases and J by 5 bases, and 16 bases separated the two germline ends. The CDR3 totals 16 residues. The germline V gene has CDR1 SEHNR and CDR2 FQNEAQ (reference sequence). DNA for the CDR3: TGTGCCAGCAGCTTATTGGGTAGGGGCCCCCACAATGAGCAGTTCTTC. Protein product: CASSLLGRGPHNEQFF.

There are a few counts of this clone. The chain recombines TRBV2 with TRBJ1-6; D is possibly TRBD1 (6 bases). V was trimmed by 4 bases and J by 9 bases, leaving 13 bases between them. Germline V gene sequence: CDR1 SNHLY, CDR2 FYNNEI. This CDR3 is built from 14 residues. The CDR3 DNA is TGTGCCAGCAGTGGGGGGCAGGATGGTTCACCCCTCCACTTT. Its protein product is CASSGGQDGSPLHF. Combining the CDR3 with reference TRBV2 and TRBJ1-6 gives the whole variable domain EPEVTQTPSHQVTQMGQEVILRCVPISNHLYFYWYRQILGQKVEFLVSFYNNEISEKSEIFDDQFSVERPDGSNFTLKIRSTKLEDSAMYFCASSGGQDGSPLHFGNGTRLTVT.

This rearrangement joins TRBV6-5 to TRBJ2-3; D gene uncertain. In germline, CDR1 is MNHEY, CDR2 SVGAGI. CDR3 length: 15 residues. Trimming shortened V by 0 bases and J by 6 bases, and 13 bases separated the two germline ends. The CDR3 spells CASSYSLDPRDTQYF. The CDR3 nucleotides read TGTGCCAGCAGTTACTCGCTAGATCCGAGGGATACGCAGTATTTT.

This chain links TRBV5-1 with TRBJ2-3; 7 bases fit TRBD1. Germline V gene data show CDR1 as SGHRS and CDR2 as YFSETQ. This CDR3 region has 12 residues. With 7 bases clipped from V and 1 base from J, the junction kept 0 bases outside the gene matches. The CDR3 reads CASGTGTDTQYF. CDR3 sequence (DNA): TGCGCCAGCGGGACAGGCACAGATACGCAGTATTTT.

V gene TRBV24-1 combines with J gene TRBJ2-1, with 10 bases matching TRBD1. There are 14 residues in the CDR3. V shed 4 bases, J shed 7 bases, and the junction held 3 bases outside the gene matches. Germline assignment: CDR1 KGHDR and CDR2 SFDVKD. CDR3 protein: CATSETGGRNEQFF. CDR3 nucleotide sequence: TGTGCCACCAGTGAGACAGGGGGCCGGAATGAGCAGTTCTTC.

This clone turned up a few times. J is TRBJ1-2 and V is TRBV14; maybe TRBD1 (6 bases). V was trimmed by 0 bases and J by 4 bases, leaving 9 bases between them. Germline V lookup: CDR1 SGHDN, CDR2 FVKESK. The CDR3 contains 14 residues. CDR3 nucleotide sequence: TGTGCCAGCAGCCAAGACCAGGGGCCCTATGGCTACACCTTC. It specifies CASSQDQGPYGYTF.

The J gene is TRBJ2-5, the V gene TRBV5-1; TRBD1 is a possible D gene (6 bases). The V gene's germline CDR1 is SGHRS and CDR2 YFSETQ. V was trimmed by 5 bases and J by 5 bases, leaving 16 bases between them. This CDR3 is 14 amino acids long. CDR3 region: CASSLQGGLETQYF. CDR3 in DNA: TGCGCCAGCAGTTTACAAGGGGGTCTCGAGACCCAGTACTTC. The full variable domain, completed using reference TRBV5-1 and TRBJ2-5, is KAGVTQTPRYLIKTRGQQVTLSCSPISGHRSVSWYQQTPGQGLQFLFEYFSETQRNKGNFPGRFSGRQFSNSRSEMNVSTLELGDSALYLCASSLQGGLETQYFGPGTRLLVL.

The gene calls are TRBV6-4 and TRBJ2-1; a weak D match, TRBD1 (6 bases). This CDR3 contains 14 residues. Germline-derived CDR1 and CDR2 are MRHNA and SNTAGT. With 8 bases removed from V and 6 bases from J, the gap between germline ends came to 17 bases. The CDR3 bases are TGTGCCAGCCAAGCGGACAGCATTCGCAATGAGCAGTTCTTC. It translates to CASQADSIRNEQFF.

V and J are TRBV7-9 and TRBJ1-4; unclear D gene. With 4 bases removed from V and 7 bases from J, the gap between germline ends came to 13 bases. CDR3 length: 14 amino acids. The V gene's germline CDR1 is SEHNR and CDR2 FQNEAQ (reference sequence). CDR3 region: CASSSGNPGEKLFF. CDR3 DNA: TGTGCCAGCAGCTCTGGTAATCCGGGTGAAAAACTGTTTTTT.

The chain recombines TRBV11-3 with TRBJ2-1; a possible D gene is TRBD1 (6 bases). The CDR3 sequence is 15 residues long. The ends were cut back, 7 bases at V and 6 bases at J, with 19 bases in the middle. Germline loops: CDR1 SGHNT, CDR2 YENEEA. The CDR3 protein is CASNVGHSPGNEQFF. CDR3 sequence (DNA): TGTGCCAGCAACGTGGGACATTCACCTGGCAATGAGCAGTTCTTC.

V usage is TRBV7-3 and J usage is TRBJ2-2, with TRBD1 as a possible D gene (6 bases). CDR3 size: 16 residues. V lost 5 bases to trimming and J lost 1 base, with 14 bases between them. Germline CDR1 and CDR2: SGHTA and FQGTGA. The CDR3 reads CASSDKGGRNTGELFF. CDR3 sequence (DNA): TGTGCCAGCAGCGATAAAGGGGGTCGGAACACCGGGGAGCTGTTTTTT.

V usage is TRBV12-3 or TRBV12-4 and J usage is TRBJ1-1; 7 nucleotides align to TRBD1. Trimming cost V 6 bases and J 3 bases; bases outside gene matches: 4. The CDR3 runs to 13 residues. The CDR3, as DNA: TGTGCCAGCAGCGCGGGACAGTACACTGAAGCTTTCTTT. Protein: CASSAGQYTEAFF.

This sequence joins TRBV5-1 and TRBJ1-2; 7 bases match TRBD1. Looked up from germline, CDR1 is SGHRS and CDR2 is YFSETQ. The ends lost 3 bases at V and 2 bases at J; junction bases unmatched: 13. The CDR3 spans 17 residues. DNA of the CDR3: TGCGCCAGCAGCTCTGGGGAACCGGGACAGACGAACTATGGCTACACCTTC. Protein sequence: CASSSGEPGQTNYGYTF.